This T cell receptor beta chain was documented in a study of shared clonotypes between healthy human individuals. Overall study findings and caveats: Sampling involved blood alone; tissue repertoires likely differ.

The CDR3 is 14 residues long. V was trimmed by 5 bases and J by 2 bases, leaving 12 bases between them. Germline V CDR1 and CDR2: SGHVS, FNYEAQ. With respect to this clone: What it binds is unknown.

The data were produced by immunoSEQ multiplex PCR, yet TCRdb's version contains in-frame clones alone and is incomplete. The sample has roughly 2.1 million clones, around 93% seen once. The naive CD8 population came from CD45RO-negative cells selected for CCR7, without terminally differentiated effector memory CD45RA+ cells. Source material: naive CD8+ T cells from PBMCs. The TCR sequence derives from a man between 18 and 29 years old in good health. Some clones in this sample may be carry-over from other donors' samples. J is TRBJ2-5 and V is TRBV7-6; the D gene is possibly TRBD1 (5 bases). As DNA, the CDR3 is TGTGCCAGCAGCCCTGGGGCAGAGCAAGAGACCCAGTACTTC. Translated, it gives CASSPGAEQETQYF.